These T cell receptor beta chains were read from a single sample in a study of response to subunit inactivated influenza vaccine. TCRdb itself ran the RT-PCR reads through MiXCR, one entry per CDR3 protein. The sample lists 300,000 to 350,000 distinct CDR3 sequences, approximately 23% occurring once. Specimen: PBMCs from blood, collected 21 months after vaccination. The receptors stem from a man aged 50 to 69 who received an inactivated influenza vaccine. CDR3s include the opening cysteine and the closing phenylalanine or tryptophan. Each record gives: V gene, D gene, clone size, J gene, CDR3 DNA, CDR3 protein. D genes are given only for firm matches. Rows may omit the clone size; those that give it use once, few, many or a size class.

V: TRBV21-1
D: .
size: once
J: TRBJ2-4
DNA: TGTGCCAGCAGCAAAGCCCGGACAGGGAATTACCCCTTAGCCAAAAACATTCAGTACTTC
CDR3: CASSKARTGNYPLAKNIQYF

V: TRBV2
D: .
size: .
J: TRBJ1-5
DNA: TGTGCCAGCAGTGAAGAGGGGGAGGGTAGCAATCAGCCCCAGCATTTT
CDR3: CASSEEGEGSNQPQHF

V: TRBV27
D: TRBD1
size: .
J: TRBJ1-1
DNA: TGTGCCAGCAGTTTACGGAGGGGGCTTGAAGCTTTCTTT
CDR3: CASSLRRGLEAFF

V: TRBV3-1
D: TRBD1
size: few
J: TRBJ1-1
DNA: TGTGCCAGCAGCCCCTACAGGGGGCGAGCTCCGATGAACACTGAAGCTTTCTTT
CDR3: CASSPYRGRAPMNTEAFF

V: TRBV29-1
D: TRBD2
size: few
J: TRBJ2-2
DNA: TGCAGCGTTGGAGAGCGGGAGAACACCGGGGAGCTGTTTTTT
CDR3: CSVGERENTGELFF

V: TRBV6-5
D: .
size: many
J: TRBJ2-3
DNA: TGTGCCAGCAGTTACTCCGCTAGCACAGATACGCAGTATTTT
CDR3: CASSYSASTDTQYF

V: TRBV12-3/TRBV12-4
D: TRBD1
size: .
J: TRBJ1-1
DNA: TGTGCCAGCAGTTCCCGGGACAGGGGAGTAACTGAAGCTTTCTTT
CDR3: CASSSRDRGVTEAFF

V: TRBV29-1
D: TRBD1
size: few
J: TRBJ2-7
DNA: TGCAGTGGCAGGGGGTCCTACGAGCAGTACTTC
CDR3: CSGRGSYEQYF

V: TRBV27
D: TRBD2
size: .
J: TRBJ2-1
DNA: TGCACCAGCAGTTTGGGGCGGGCGGGAGGACTTTGTGTTTCTTACAATGAGCAGTTCTTC
CDR3: CTSSLGRAGGLCVSYNEQFF

V: TRBV7-2
D: TRBD2
size: .
J: TRBJ2-1
DNA: TGTGCCAGCAGCCCCTCTAGCGGACCCTACAATGAGCAGTTCTTC
CDR3: CASSPSSGPYNEQFF

V: TRBV3-1
D: TRBD2
size: few
J: TRBJ2-5
DNA: TGTGCCAGCAGCCAATACTACCGGGTTACTAGCGGGATCAGGGAGACCCAGTACTTC
CDR3: CASSQYYRVTSGIRETQYF

V: TRBV4-1
D: .
size: few
J: TRBJ1-2
DNA: TGCGCCAGCAGCCAAGCAGTAGGGGTCAGTGGCTACACCTTC
CDR3: CASSQAVGVSGYTF

V: TRBV12-3/TRBV12-4
D: TRBD1
size: many
J: TRBJ1-5
DNA: TGTGCCAGCAGTTGGGACAGTAGCAATCAGCCCCAGCATTTT
CDR3: CASSWDSSNQPQHF

V: TRBV6-1
D: .
size: few
J: TRBJ2-1
DNA: TGTGCCAGCAGCCGACAGGGGACTAACAATGAGCAGTTCTTC
CDR3: CASSRQGTNNEQFF

V: TRBV7-2
D: .
size: .
J: TRBJ2-7
DNA: TGTGCCAGCAGCATCACAAGGGGCAGGGGCTACGAGCAGTACTTC
CDR3: CASSITRGRGYEQYF

V: TRBV27
D: .
size: few
J: TRBJ1-2
DNA: TGTGCCAGCAGTTTATACCGGACGAGAGAGGGCCTCTATGGCTACACCTTC
CDR3: CASSLYRTREGLYGYTF

V: TRBV19
D: .
size: .
J: TRBJ2-1
DNA: TGTGCCAGTAGTTGCGGTTTGAGCTCCTACAATGAGCAGTTCTTC
CDR3: CASSCGLSSYNEQFF

V: TRBV20-1
D: .
size: few
J: TRBJ1-1
DNA: TGCAGTGCTAGAGATCCCACAGGGAGATTCACTGAAGCTTTCTTT
CDR3: CSARDPTGRFTEAFF

V: TRBV29-1
D: .
size: few
J: TRBJ1-2
DNA: TGCAGCGTTGCCGGGTACGCTAACTATGGCTACACCTTC
CDR3: CSVAGYANYGYTF

V: TRBV20-1
D: TRBD2
size: .
J: TRBJ2-7
DNA: TGCAGCGGCACTAGCGGGTACGAGCAGTACTTC
CDR3: CSGTSGYEQYF

V: TRBV13
D: TRBD2
size: few
J: TRBJ2-3
DNA: TGTGCCAGCAGCCTCAATAGCGGGGCGAGCACAGATACGCAGTATTTT
CDR3: CASSLNSGASTDTQYF

V: TRBV4-3
D: .
size: many
J: TRBJ1-1
DNA: TGCGCCAGCAGCCAAGTCCCGGGGAACACTGAAGCTTTCTTT
CDR3: CASSQVPGNTEAFF

V: TRBV11-2
D: .
size: .
J: TRBJ2-7
DNA: TGTGCCAGCAGCTTAGTATCGGGGGCCGAGCAGTACTTC
CDR3: CASSLVSGAEQYF

V: TRBV10-1
D: TRBD1
size: many
J: TRBJ2-1
DNA: TGCGCCAGCAGCGAGGGACAGGGGTTATACAATGAGCAGTTCTTC
CDR3: CASSEGQGLYNEQFF

V: TRBV7-2
D: TRBD1
size: .
J: TRBJ1-2
DNA: TGTGCCATTAGGGGCGGGACAGGGGTTAACTATGGCTACACCTTC
CDR3: CAIRGGTGVNYGYTF

V: TRBV20-1
D: .
size: .
J: TRBJ2-7
DNA: TGCAGTGCTAGTAGGGCTACGGGGACCTACGAGCAGTACTTC
CDR3: CSASRATGTYEQYF

V: TRBV29-1
D: .
size: .
J: TRBJ2-7
DNA: TGCAGCATTTCCCTGACACCTCCCTACGAGCAGTACTTC
CDR3: CSISLTPPYEQYF

V: TRBV7-9
D: TRBD2
size: .
J: TRBJ2-7
DNA: TGTGCCAGCAGACTAGCGGGCACCTACGAGCAGTACTTC
CDR3: CASRLAGTYEQYF

V: TRBV19
D: .
size: few
J: TRBJ1-5
DNA: TGTGCCAGTAGTATAATATCGAGCCAAAGCAATCAGCCCCAGCATTTT
CDR3: CASSIISSQSNQPQHF

V: TRBV7-2
D: TRBD1
size: .
J: TRBJ1-4
DNA: TGTGCCAGCAGCTTAGGCCCAACCGGGACAGGGAATGAAAAACTGTTTTTT
CDR3: CASSLGPTGTGNEKLFF

V: TRBV6-1
D: .
size: many
J: TRBJ2-3
DNA: TGTGCCAGCAGGATGGACAGAACAGATACGCAGTATTTT
CDR3: CASRMDRTDTQYF

V: TRBV28
D: .
size: few
J: TRBJ2-2
DNA: TGTGCCAGCAGTTTACCAGGGTTTCCCGGGGAGCTGTTTTTT
CDR3: CASSLPGFPGELFF

V: TRBV6-5
D: .
size: .
J: TRBJ1-2
DNA: TGTGCCAGCAGTTACTCTGGGGGTGGCTACACCTTC
CDR3: CASSYSGGGYTF

V: TRBV20-1
D: TRBD1
size: once
J: TRBJ2-3
DNA: TGCAGTGCGAGACAGGGGACAGATACGCAGTATTTT
CDR3: CSARQGTDTQYF

V: TRBV24-1
D: .
size: few
J: TRBJ1-6
DNA: TGTGCCACCAGTGCGGGGGATTCACCCCTCCACTTT
CDR3: CATSAGDSPLHF

V: TRBV29-1
D: TRBD2
size: .
J: TRBJ2-1
DNA: TGCAGCGTTGAAGAGGGGACAGGGACTAGCGGGGAGCAGTTCTTC
CDR3: CSVEEGTGTSGEQFF

V: TRBV20-1
D: TRBD1
size: .
J: TRBJ1-3
DNA: TGCAGTGCTAGAGAAGCAGGGGGGATCTCTGGAAACACCATATATTTT
CDR3: CSAREAGGISGNTIYF

V: TRBV3-1
D: .
size: few
J: TRBJ2-3
DNA: TGTGCCAGCAGCCCTCGGATAGACGTTAGCACAGATACGCAGTATTTT
CDR3: CASSPRIDVSTDTQYF

V: TRBV9
D: .
size: .
J: TRBJ2-5
DNA: TGTGCCAGCAGCGTGACCTCGGGGCAGCTTGAGACCCAGTACTTC
CDR3: CASSVTSGQLETQYF

V: TRBV4-3
D: TRBD1
size: .
J: TRBJ1-6
DNA: TGCGCCAGCAGCCAGGCAGGGGGCAGTTCTAATTCACCCCTCCACTTT
CDR3: CASSQAGGSSNSPLHF

V: TRBV6-1
D: .
size: .
J: TRBJ1-5
DNA: TGTGCCGGCAGACAGGAGGTTAGCAATCAGCCCCAGCATTTT
CDR3: CAGRQEVSNQPQHF

V: TRBV15
D: .
size: few
J: TRBJ1-2
DNA: TGTGCCACCAGCAGAGAGGCAGGGGCTAACTATGGCTACACCTTC
CDR3: CATSREAGANYGYTF

V: TRBV10-3
D: .
size: few
J: TRBJ1-2
DNA: TGTGCCATCAGTGAGGGGAATTGGGGCTACACCTTC
CDR3: CAISEGNWGYTF